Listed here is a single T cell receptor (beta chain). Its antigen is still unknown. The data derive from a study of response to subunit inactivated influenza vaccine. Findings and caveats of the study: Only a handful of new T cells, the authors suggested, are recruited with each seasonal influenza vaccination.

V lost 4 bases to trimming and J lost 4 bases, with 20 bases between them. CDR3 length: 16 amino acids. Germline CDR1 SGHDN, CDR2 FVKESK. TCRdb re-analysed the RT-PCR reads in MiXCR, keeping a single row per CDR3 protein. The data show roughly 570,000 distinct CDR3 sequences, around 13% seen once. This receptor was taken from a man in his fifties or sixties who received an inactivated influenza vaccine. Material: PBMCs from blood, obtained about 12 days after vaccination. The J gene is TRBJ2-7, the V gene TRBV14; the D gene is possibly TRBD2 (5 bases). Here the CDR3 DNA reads TGTGCCAGCAGCCCCCTCTCAAGCGGAGGTTGGTACGAGCAGTACTTC. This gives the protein CASSPLSSGGWYEQYF.